Following are 32 T cell receptor beta chains from one sample sequenced in a study of OX40 agonist ivuxolimab in advanced cancers. TCRdb's table, derived via immunoSEQ multiplex PCR, lists solely in-frame clones and lacks some. Of around 81,000 clones listed, 85% to 90% are singletons. This sample comprised CD4+ or CD8+ T cells sorted from blood, obtained in a trial of the OX40 agonist ivuxolimab. The receptor set was obtained from an adult with an advanced solid tumor such as melanoma, head and neck, liver or kidney cancer.

This clone was recorded once. The chain is built from TRBV4-3 and TRBJ1-1; 10 bases are shared with TRBD1. Germline CDR1 and CDR2: LGHNA and YSLEER. The CDR3 is made up of 19 amino acids. The trim removed 4 bases at V and 1 base at J, leaving 15 bases unmatched. DNA of the CDR3: TGCGCCAGCAGCCCGGGAAGGGACAGGGGCCGGGGAGCGAACACTGAAGCTTTCTTT. Its translation: CASSPGRDRGRGANTEAFF.

The chain joins TRBV28 to TRBJ2-1; D is possibly TRBD2 (6 bases). The CDR3 has 14 residues. Trimming pared 5 bases from V and 10 bases from J, leaving 18 bases between. Germline loops: CDR1 MDHEN, CDR2 SYDVKM. CDR3 nucleotides: TGTGCCAGCAGTCCTGGGACCAACCGGGGGGAGCAGTTCTTC. It codes for CASSPGTNRGEQFF.

The V call is TRBV18, the J call TRBJ1-6; tentative D call: TRBD1 (6 bases). Germline values: CDR1 KGHSH, CDR2 LQKENI. V was trimmed by 4 bases and J by 5 bases, leaving 18 bases between them. The CDR3 contains 17 residues. CDR3 nucleotide sequence: TGTGCCAGCTCACAAAAAATGACAGGCCCCAATAATTCACCCCTCCACTTT. Its protein is CASSQKMTGPNNSPLHF.

This sequence joins TRBV28 and TRBJ1-5; weak D call: TRBD1 (6 bases). Germline CDR1 MDHEN, CDR2 SYDVKM. The CDR3 has 15 amino acids. Trimming stripped 5 bases from V and 0 bases from J, with 11 bases between. The CDR3 region is CASSRGQLSNQPQHF. The CDR3 nucleotides read TGTGCCAGCAGTCGCGGACAGCTTAGCAATCAGCCCCAGCATTTT.

V is TRBV5-6 and J is TRBJ2-7, with D tentatively TRBD1 (6 bases). CDR3 length: 17 amino acids. V was trimmed by 2 bases and J by 3 bases, leaving 21 bases between them. Germline-derived CDR1 and CDR2 are SGHDT and YYEEEE. In DNA form, the CDR3 reads TGTGCCAGCAGCTTTTACGTTCTGGACAGACCACGCTACGAGCAGTACTTC. Protein sequence: CASSFYVLDRPRYEQYF.

This chain connects TRBV7-6 to TRBJ2-2; possible D gene TRBD1, 6 bases. V was cut by 8 bases and J by 1 base, with 14 bases left in between. CDR1 is SGHVS, CDR2 FNYEAQ, per germline. The CDR3 totals 15 residues. The CDR3 protein is CASGPTGLNTGELFF. The CDR3 nucleotides are TGTGCCAGCGGACCAACAGGGTTGAACACCGGGGAGCTGTTTTTT.

V is TRBV28 and J is TRBJ2-6; 10 nucleotides align to TRBD1. The CDR3 is made up of 17 amino acids. The germline CDR1 and CDR2 sequences are MDHEN and SYDVKM. The junction had 7 bases not matched to a gene; V was cut back by 6 bases and J by 2 bases. CDR3 in amino acids: CASRTGQGFTGANVLTF. The CDR3 DNA sequence: TGTGCCAGCAGAACGGGACAGGGGTTTACTGGGGCCAACGTCCTGACTTTC. The variable domain in full, completed from reference TRBV28 and TRBJ2-6, reads DVKVTQSSRYLVKRTGEKVFLECVQDMDHENMFWYRQDPGLGLRLIYFSYDVKMKEKGDIPEGYSVSREKKERFSLILESASTNQTSMYLCASRTGQGFTGANVLTFGAGSRLTVL.

In this sample, this clone turned up once. The chain is built from TRBV27 and TRBJ1-2, with TRBD1 matching over 11 bases. Per germline, CDR1 MNHEY and CDR2 SMNVEV (reference sequence). The CDR3 sequence is 16 residues long. The V gene end was trimmed by 5 bases and the J gene end by 5 bases; junction bases not matched to a gene: 10. The CDR3 loop is CASSPSGQGVQYGYTF. CDR3 DNA sequence: TGTGCCAGCAGTCCCTCGGGACAGGGGGTACAGTATGGCTACACCTTC.

CDR3 sequence (DNA): TGTGCCAGCAGTGAATTCAGGACGGCTGGTCAAGAGACCCAGTACTTC. This gives the protein CASSEFRTAGQETQYF. The chain is built from TRBV25-1 and TRBJ2-5; D gene ambiguous. In germline, CDR1 is MGHDK, CDR2 SYGVNS. V lost 1 base to trimming and J lost 2 bases, with 14 bases between them. CDR3 length: 16 amino acids.

This rearrangement joins TRBV6-4 to TRBJ2-1; 7 nucleotides agree with TRBD2. There are 13 residues in the CDR3. Per the germline V gene, CDR1 is MRHNA and CDR2 is SNTAGT. Trimming at V came to 6 bases and at J to 12 bases, leaving 11 bases not matched to a gene. CDR3 bases: TGTGCCAGCAGCTCCGGGGAGGGGAATAGGCAGTTCTTC. Its translation: CASSSGEGNRQFF.

The V gene is TRBV4-3, the J gene TRBJ1-6, with a possible D match to TRBD1 (6 bases). Trimming pared 0 bases from V and 8 bases from J, leaving 11 bases between. Germline V lookup: CDR1 LGHNA, CDR2 YSLEER. CDR3 length: 15 amino acids. The CDR3 coding sequence is TGCGCCAGCAGCCAAGATTCCAGGGGTCATTCACCCCTCCACTTT. It translates to CASSQDSRGHSPLHF.

The V call is TRBV18, the J call TRBJ1-2; D uncertain. The CDR3 spans 13 residues. Germline assignment: CDR1 KGHSH and CDR2 LQKENI. V was shortened by 3 bases and J by 8 bases, with 13 bases between the two germline ends. CDR3 in amino acids: CASSPRAETGYTF. In DNA form, the CDR3 reads TGTGCCAGCTCACCTCGGGCAGAAACAGGCTACACCTTC.

There are a few counts of this clone. This chain links TRBV28 with TRBJ2-1; the D is unclear. Trimming cost V 3 bases and J 8 bases, with 17 bases left between them. The CDR3 totals 15 residues. Germline V CDR1 and CDR2: MDHEN, SYDVKM. The chain's CDR3 is CASSFAGGVEDEQFF. CDR3 bases: TGTGCCAGCAGTTTCGCAGGTGGGGTCGAGGATGAGCAGTTCTTC. Variable domain in full (rest from reference TRBV28 and TRBJ2-1): DVKVTQSSRYLVKRTGEKVFLECVQDMDHENMFWYRQDPGLGLRLIYFSYDVKMKEKGDIPEGYSVSREKKERFSLILESASTNQTSMYLCASSFAGGVEDEQFFGPGTRLTVL.

CDR3 in amino acids: CASSRTGEFYEQYF. In DNA, the CDR3 is TGTGCCAGCAGCCGGACAGGGGAATTCTACGAGCAGTACTTC. The chain couples TRBV5-5 to TRBJ2-7, with TRBD1 matching over 9 bases. V was pared by 4 bases and J by 3 bases, with 5 bases of the junction left unmatched. Germline-derived CDR1 and CDR2 are SGHKS and YYEKEE (reference sequence). The length of the CDR3 is 14 residues.

The chain employs TRBV5-1 and TRBJ2-7; D tentatively fits TRBD1 or TRBD2 (5 bases each). CDR1 and CDR2 from the germline V gene are SGHRS and YFSETQ. Trimming left V 3 bases short and J 4 bases short, with 14 bases between. The CDR3 is 14 residues long. The CDR3 bases are TGCGCCAGCAGCTCGAGAGGGACCAATTACGAGCAGTACTTC. As protein: CASSSRGTNYEQYF.

V gene TRBV9 combines with J gene TRBJ1-1; unclear D gene. Trimming cost V 3 bases and J 6 bases, with 9 bases left between them. The CDR3 extends over 12 amino acids. CDR1 and CDR2 (germline): SGDLS, YYNGEE. The CDR3: CASSAGFSEAFF. In DNA, the CDR3 is TGTGCCAGCAGCGCCGGTTTTTCTGAAGCTTTCTTT.

This chain uses TRBV11-2 with TRBJ2-1, with 12 positions matching TRBD2. CDR1 is SGHAT and CDR2 is FQNNGV in the germline V gene. The CDR3 contains 16 residues. V lost 6 bases, J lost 2 bases, and 5 bases stayed unmatched. The chain's CDR3 is CASSFGLAGTYNEQFF. DNA of the CDR3: TGTGCCAGCAGTTTTGGACTAGCGGGGACCTACAATGAGCAGTTCTTC.

The chain carries TRBV18 and TRBJ2-6, with unresolved D. CDR1 is KGHSH and CDR2 is LQKENI in the germline V gene. The CDR3 runs 13 residues. With 2 bases removed from V and 2 bases from J, the gap between germline ends came to 1 base. This CDR3 is CASSPAGANVLTF. The DNA for the CDR3 is TGTGCCAGCTCACCAGCTGGGGCCAACGTCCTGACTTTC.

The V call is TRBV11-2, the J call TRBJ2-7; 10 bases are a match to TRBD2. Germline trimming cut 3 bases from V and 2 bases from J; bases unmatched to any gene: 7. Germline CDR1 SGHAT, CDR2 FQNNGV. The CDR3 consists of 16 residues. The CDR3 loop reads CASSFSLAGATYEQYF. CDR3 DNA: TGTGCCAGCAGCTTCTCGCTAGCGGGAGCAACCTACGAGCAGTACTTC.

In its sample, this clone was seen once. The genes are TRBV4-1 and TRBJ1-5; D gene uncertain. The germline V gene encodes CDR1 MGHRA and CDR2 YSYEKL. The CDR3 spans 15 residues. V was pared by 1 base and J by 2 bases, with 9 bases between. This chain's CDR3 is CASSQVQERNQPQHF. DNA of the CDR3: TGCGCCAGCAGCCAAGTCCAGGAGCGCAATCAGCCCCAGCATTTT.

J is TRBJ2-7 and V is TRBV4-2; TRBD2 is a possible D gene (6 bases). This CDR3 contains 13 residues. CDR1 and CDR2 from the germline V gene are LGHNA and YNFKEQ. V dropped 0 bases and J dropped 9 bases, with 12 bases sitting between them. CDR3 nucleotide sequence: TGTGCCAGCAGCCAAGAAGGAAACGGGGGGCAGTACTTC. Amino acids: CASSQEGNGGQYF.

This chain uses TRBV29-1 with TRBJ2-3, with D hard to call. The CDR3 has 10 residues. Germline loops: CDR1 SQVTM, CDR2 ANQGSEA. V lost 7 bases and J 3 bases, leaving 5 bases between the germline ends. CDR3 loop: CSAHTDTQYF. DNA of the CDR3: TGCAGCGCCCATACAGATACGCAGTATTTT.

V gene TRBV28 combines with J gene TRBJ2-3, with 7 bases aligning to TRBD2. CDR1 is MDHEN and CDR2 is SYDVKM in the germline V gene. The V gene end was trimmed by 10 bases and the J gene end by 0 bases; junction bases not matched to a gene: 4. The length of the CDR3 is 13 residues. The CDR3 DNA reads as TGTGCCACCCTAGCGGTAAGCACAGATACGCAGTATTTT. It encodes CATLAVSTDTQYF.

The rearrangement joins TRBV29-1 to TRBJ2-1; 9 nucleotides line up with TRBD2. Trimming cost V 4 bases and J 7 bases; bases outside gene matches: 5. The germline CDR1 and CDR2 sequences are SQVTM and ANQGSEA. This CDR3 is built from 13 residues. CDR3 nucleotide sequence: TGCAGCGTTGCCGGGACTAGCTTGAATGAGCAGTTCTTC. Translated, it gives CSVAGTSLNEQFF.

V gene TRBV7-9 combines with J gene TRBJ2-5; tentative D call: TRBD2 (5 bases). There are 16 residues in the CDR3. CDR1 SEHNR and CDR2 FQNEAQ come from the germline V gene (reference sequence). Trimming left V 1 base short and J 5 bases short, with 17 bases between. The CDR3 spells CASSLGSSLVTETQYF. The CDR3 coding sequence is TGTGCCAGCAGCTTAGGAAGTTCACTAGTCACGGAGACCCAGTACTTC.

The CDR3 DNA reads as TGTGCCAGCAGCCGGGTAAGGACAGGGCCCTACGAGCAGTACTTC. Translation: CASSRVRTGPYEQYF. The V call is TRBV28, the J call TRBJ2-7; 8 bases are a match to TRBD1. Losses at the gene ends were 6 bases for V and 2 bases for J; bases not matched to a gene: 9. The CDR3 contains 15 residues. From germline, CDR1 is MDHEN and CDR2 SYDVKM.

This sequence joins TRBV28 and TRBJ2-7, with no clear D. V gave up 6 bases and J gave up 3 bases, with 9 bases separating them. The CDR3 runs to 12 residues. Germline-derived CDR1 and CDR2 are MDHEN and SYDVKM. The DNA for the CDR3 is TGTGCCAGCAGCGGTCGATTCTACGAGCAGTACTTC. This gives the protein CASSGRFYEQYF.

V gene TRBV9 combines with J gene TRBJ2-1, with 9 bases matching TRBD2. The CDR3 spans 16 residues. V shed 0 bases and J 2 bases; nucleotides not matched to a gene: 3. Germline V CDR1 and CDR2: SGDLS, YYNGEE. CDR3 residues: CASSVVAGGPYNEQFF. CDR3 DNA sequence: TGTGCCAGCAGCGTAGTTGCGGGAGGGCCCTACAATGAGCAGTTCTTC.

The J gene is TRBJ2-7, the V gene TRBV2, with 8 bases aligning to TRBD1. Trimming cost V 1 base and J 2 bases; bases outside gene matches: 7. Germline CDR1 and CDR2: SNHLY and FYNNEI. The CDR3 length is 16 residues. CDR3 bases: TGTGCCAGCAGTGAAGGGTTTGGACAGGGCCCCTACGAGCAGTACTTC. This encodes CASSEGFGQGPYEQYF.

The chain recombines TRBV4-1 with TRBJ2-1, with TRBD2 matching 12 bases. CDR1 and CDR2 from the germline V gene are MGHRA and YSYEKL. The CDR3 covers 19 residues. Trimming took 0 bases from V and 6 from J; bases not matched to a gene: 12. CDR3 sequence reads: CASSQDSLAGGPGGNEQFF. The CDR3 DNA is TGCGCCAGCAGCCAAGATTCCCTAGCGGGAGGGCCGGGTGGCAATGAGCAGTTCTTC.

The rearrangement links TRBV25-1 to TRBJ2-7, with 13 bases aligning to TRBD2. The CDR3 is 16 amino acids. In germline, CDR1 is MGHDK, CDR2 SYGVNS. Trimming cost V 4 bases and J 7 bases; bases outside gene matches: 10. The CDR3 loop reads CASSAGLAGVFSEQYF. CDR3 DNA: TGTGCCAGCAGTGCAGGACTAGCGGGAGTCTTTTCGGAGCAGTACTTC.

This clone was seen a single time. The genes are TRBV23-1 and TRBJ1-1, with D maybe TRBD1 (6 bases). TRBV23-1 is noted as an ORF with a role that remains uncertain. Trimming took off 7 bases at V and 1 base at J, with 10 bases between the two ends. CDR3 length: 13 amino acids. DNA for the CDR3: TGCGCCAGCACGGGACACCGGAACACTGAAGCTTTCTTT. It encodes CASTGHRNTEAFF.